A selection of T cell receptor beta chains follows, all from one sample in a study of monozygotic twins with inflammatory bowel disease. TCRdb re-called the 5' RACE reads and shows each CDR3 protein once, DNA omitted. The data show hundreds of thousands of distinct CDR3 sequences, and the top ten clones hold 5.6%. The sequenced sample consisted of blood. The source is a human donor with ulcerative colitis or Crohn's disease, or a healthy co-twin of an affected twin (not recorded which). The CDR3 runs from the conserved cysteine through the conserved F or W.

v_gene,j_gene,CDR3aa
TRBV25-1,TRBJ2-3,CASSAIAGGTDTQYF
TRBV20-1,TRBJ1-3,CSAPQGLSGNTIYF
TRBV6-5,TRBJ1-5,CASRGGAGQPQHF
TRBV27,TRBJ1-5,CASSLRGARQPQHF
TRBV29-1,TRBJ2-5,CTGLAGGVTQYF
TRBV5-1,TRBJ2-1,CASSLSVSSGLGNEQFF
TRBV11-2,TRBJ2-7,CASSDDSYEQYF
TRBV24-1,TRBJ1-2,CATSDDGQGVYGYTF
TRBV10-3,TRBJ2-5,CAISESGQQETQYF
TRBV25-1,TRBJ2-3,CASSEAWGHTDTQYF
TRBV28,TRBJ2-2,CASSLRTAGELFF
TRBV21-1,TRBJ2-7,CASSHRGTSYEQYF
TRBV4-2,TRBJ1-6,CASRGGSSYNSPLHF
TRBV30,TRBJ2-1,CAWSRVLAYNEQFF
TRBV7-2,TRBJ2-4,CASSLGRQKNIQYF
TRBV20-1,TRBJ2-1,CSARSKLTSGSGGSERGEQFF
TRBV27,TRBJ2-7,CASSLSGTAYEQYF
TRBV10-3,TRBJ1-3,CAISEGVASGNTIYF
TRBV15,TRBJ1-6,CATSRDPSISYNSPLHF
TRBV6-5,TRBJ2-7,CASSYLESSYEQYF
TRBV5-1,TRBJ2-1,CASSLVTSYNEQFF
TRBV3-1,TRBJ1-2,CASSQALGGQDGYTF
TRBV7-2,TRBJ2-7,CASSSQDSCYYEQYF
TRBV20-1,TRBJ2-1,CSARTSGGRNEQFF
TRBV6-1,TRBJ2-6,CASRGQGTGANVLTF
TRBV12-3/TRBV12-4,TRBJ2-3,CASTMGSLGRALDTDTQYF
TRBV28,TRBJ2-7,CASSLLRDRYEQYF
TRBV7-2,TRBJ2-7,CASRATVVGEQYF
TRBV7-9,TRBJ2-5,CASSLVGKSGYQETQYF
TRBV5-6,TRBJ2-4,CASSFSGGIQYF